This is a list of T cell receptor beta chains from one sample in a study of control samples from healthy donors and cancer patients. Clones were read by immunoSEQ multiplex PCR, and TCRdb kept only the in-frame ones, dropping some. Here the sample spans around 250,000 clones, 82% being singletons. Sequencing input: PBMCs. The source of these receptors is an older woman with lung cancer. CDR3s leave out the opening cysteine and the closing phenylalanine or tryptophan.

V	length	J	CDR3
TRBV18	14	TRBJ2-1	ASWTLTGGAYNEQF
TRBV27	15	TRBJ1-4	ASSLRRRGRTNEKLF
TRBV5-5	12	TRBJ2-7	ASRPGWESYEQY
TRBV19	14	TRBJ2-2	ASSIGQGTNTGELF
TRBV18	12	TRBJ2-7	ASSPVGVGSEQY
TRBV25-1	12	TRBJ2-7	ASSEEGGSYEQY
TRBV30	11	TRBJ2-1	AWSPDRVRREF
TRBV4-2	13	TRBJ1-2	ASSESRINNYGGT
TRBV6-1	13	TRBJ1-6	ASSERRPTNSPLH
TRBV2	13	TRBJ1-6	ASSEWVGSDSPLH
TRBV5-4	15	TRBJ2-5	ASSLGLAPGGSETQY
TRBV10-2	13	TRBJ2-7	ASREPGQGSYEQY
TRBV7-6	15	TRBJ2-7	ASSLSTTSGRAYEQY
TRBV6-5	11	TRBJ1-1	ASSISRNTEAF
TRBV18	14	TRBJ2-5	ASSPSGTSNGETQY
TRBV7-8	15	TRBJ1-3	ASSSYRLPGPGNTIY
TRBV28	12	TRBJ1-2	ASSRFDRAGGYT
TRBV5-1	13	TRBJ2-1	ASSLDDSGYNEQF
TRBV2	13	TRBJ1-4	ASSELTTTNEKLF
TRBV28	12	TRBJ2-7	ASRGQGRTYEQY
TRBV5-1	10	TRBJ1-1	ASSVQHTEAF
TRBV5-1	13	TRBJ1-4	ASSLAATSNEKLF
TRBV7-6	12	TRBJ1-1	ASSRLTGEDLTF
TRBV11-2	13	TRBJ2-7	ASSSLAGISYEQY
TRBV10-2	12	TRBJ2-3	ASSVRQYTDTQY
TRBV10-3	9	TRBJ1-1	AIGPGRSLD
TRBV7-9	15	TRBJ2-1	ASSLGRTSGRRDEQF
TRBV6-5	12	TRBJ2-5	ASSSLGGAETQY
TRBV28	13	TRBJ2-1	ASSSTAGAGNEQF
TRBV3-1/TRBV3-2	13	TRBJ2-6	ASSQDHSGANVLT
TRBV29-1	11	TRBJ2-4	SVTVMAKNIQY
TRBV6-5	11	TRBJ2-7	ASSYAGLGEQY
TRBV4-2	13	TRBJ2-5	ASSPGTTGQETQY
TRBV27	12	TRBJ2-7	ASSLVQGRSEQY
TRBV7-9	17	TRBJ2-6	ASSFPWDRGLSGANVLT
TRBV7-9	13	TRBJ1-2	ASSLGGAEVYGYT
TRBV10-2	11	TRBJ2-5	ASSLAGVETQY
TRBV5-1	15	TRBJ1-4	ASSLQPAAATNEKLF
TRBV5-4	12	TRBJ1-4	ASSLEWDNEKLF
TRBV5-4	13	TRBJ2-3	ASSWGSRLAVTQY
TRBV12-3/TRBV12-4	11	TRBJ2-1	ASSLGQNNEQF
TRBV2	12	TRBJ1-2	ASSEDRGNYGYT
TRBV29-1	12	TRBJ2-1	SVGPQGQGNEQF
TRBV7-2	13	TRBJ2-7	ASSMRLAGAYEQY
TRBV7-9	16	TRBJ2-1	ASSGLASLAGSYNEQF
TRBV28	11	TRBJ1-6	ATREGTNSALH
TRBV19	14	TRBJ1-3	ASSPPSGLYRNTIY
TRBV2	9	TRBJ1-5	ASSESGPQH
TRBV19	15	TRBJ2-2	ASSRKGQGTNTGELF
TRBV9	18	TRBJ2-1	ASSVDPGLAGGRKNNEQF
TRBV9	13	TRBJ2-7	ASSVSPTMGNEQY
TRBV19	12	TRBJ2-3	ASSRRQSTDTQY
TRBV20-1	14	TRBJ2-1	SASLRERGFYNEQF
TRBV2	12	TRBJ1-5	ASSEMAVNQPQH
TRBV30	12	TRBJ1-6	AWSVGQPNSPLH
TRBV28	15	TRBJ2-3	ASSPIPTGPGTDTQY
TRBV6-5	12	TRBJ2-3	ASLEVVSTDTQY
TRBV27	15	TRBJ1-6	ASSLSRGGAGNSPLH